A selection of T cell receptor beta chains follows, all from one sample in a study of siplizumab effects on memory and regulatory T cells. Sequenced by immunoSEQ multiplex PCR; TCRdb stores in-frame clones only, minus some. The repertoire holds about 100,000 clones, with 75% to 95% as singletons. Sequenced: CD4+ T cells sorted from blood. Receptor source: a human donor in good health. Both conserved end residues are part of each CDR3. Each record gives: D gene, V gene, clone size, J gene, CDR3 DNA, CDR3 protein. The D gene is left open where the match is weak. Clone size, where shown, is once, few, many, or a class for clones that have expanded.

>-|TRBV28|-|TRBJ2-5
TGTGCCAGCAGTCCCCGAGGGGCTGATCGAGGGACCCAGTACTTC
CASSPRGADRGTQYF
>-|TRBV18|-|TRBJ2-5
TGTGCCAGCTCACCGCCGGGAGAGACCCAGTACTTC
CASSPPGETQYF
>-|TRBV7-2|-|TRBJ2-7
TGTGCCAGCACCCAGGACGTAGCCTACGAGCAGTACTTC
CASTQDVAYEQYF
>-|TRBV7-2|-|TRBJ2-5
TGTGCCAGCAGCACTCGACACTGGGCGTGGGAGACCCAGTACTTC
CASSTRHWAWETQYF
>TRBD1|TRBV11-2|-|TRBJ1-3
TGTGCCAGCGGACCGACGGGACAGGTGGTCTCTGGAAACACCATATATTTT
CASGPTGQVVSGNTIYF
>-|TRBV11-1|-|TRBJ2-2
TGTGCCAGCAGCAGTGTAGGACAGACAATAACCGGGGAGCTGTTTTTT
CASSSVGQTITGELFF
>TRBD1|TRBV7-3|-|TRBJ2-2
TGTGCCAGCAGCCCAGACAGGGCGAACACCGGGGAGCTGTTTTTT
CASSPDRANTGELFF
>-|TRBV5-1|-|TRBJ2-5
TGTGCCAGCAGCTTGGCAGGGGAGACCCAGTACTTC
CASSLAGETQYF
>TRBD1|TRBV19|-|TRBJ1-5
TGTGCCAGTAGTACTGGGGCGGACAGGGGTGTACCCCAGCATTTT
CASSTGADRGVPQHF
>-|TRBV6-5|-|TRBJ2-1
TGTGCCAGCAGTTACTCGACGGGGGCTCAGGGGGAGCAGTTCTTC
CASSYSTGAQGEQFF
>TRBD2|TRBV5-1|-|TRBJ2-3
TGCGCCAGCAGCTTGGAGGTTAGCGGGGGCACAGATACGCAGTATTTT
CASSLEVSGGTDTQYF
>-|TRBV18|-|TRBJ1-6
TGTGCCAGCTCACCGGTGACAGCGACTTCACCCCTCCACTTT
CASSPVTATSPLHF
>-|TRBV18|-|TRBJ2-7
TGTGCCAGCTCACCGGGGAGAGAAGCTTACGAGCAGTACTTC
CASSPGREAYEQYF
>-|TRBV28|-|TRBJ1-5
TGTGCCAGCAGCTCGACGGGGTTTTCGAGCAATCAGCCCCAGCATTTT
CASSSTGFSSNQPQHF
>-|TRBV5-6|few|TRBJ2-7
TGTGCCAGCAGCGACGAGGATGGCCTTTACGAGCAGTACTTC
CASSDEDGLYEQYF
>-|TRBV14|-|TRBJ1-2
TGTGCCAGCAGCCAAGACGTCAGGGATGTGCGTGGCTACACCTTC
CASSQDVRDVRGYTF
>-|TRBV9|-|TRBJ1-6
TGTGCCAGCTCCCTTCGGTTTAGTAATTCACCCCTCCACTTT
CASSLRFSNSPLHF
>-|TRBV19|-|TRBJ1-5
TGTGCCAGTAGGGACAGTGGCAATCAGCCCCAGCATTTT
CASRDSGNQPQHF
>-|TRBV10-1|once|TRBJ2-2
TGCGTCTTCCTTTCAGAGCGGCTGTTTTTT
CVFLSERLFF
>TRBD1|TRBV5-4|-|TRBJ1-2
TGTGCCAGCAGCTTTGACAGGGCTAGCTACACCTTC
CASSFDRASYTF
>-|TRBV9|-|TRBJ2-3
TGTGCCAGCAGCGTAGACGGGACCTACGACACAGATACGCAGTATTTT
CASSVDGTYDTDTQYF
>-|TRBV15|-|TRBJ1-4
TGTGCCACCAGCAGAGATAGAGGGGCTCAAAATGAAAAACTGTTTTTT
CATSRDRGAQNEKLFF
>TRBD1|TRBV18|-|TRBJ1-5
TGTGCCAGCTCACTGACAGGGGCCCGTCTGGAGCCCCAGCATTTT
CASSLTGARLEPQHF
>-|TRBV30|-|TRBJ2-1
TGTGCCTGGAGTTGGGGCGGGACCTCCCAGGGTGAGCAGTTCTTC
CAWSWGGTSQGEQFF
>-|TRBV7-3|-|TRBJ2-3
TGTGCCAGCAGCCCTCTAGGGGTCACAGATACGCAGTATTTT
CASSPLGVTDTQYF
>TRBD2|TRBV4-1|-|TRBJ2-3
TGCGCCAGCAGCCAAGATAGGACTAGCTCCCCTCCATTGACAGATACGCAGTATTTT
CASSQDRTSSPPLTDTQYF
>-|TRBV19|-|TRBJ2-4
TGTGCCAGTAGTATCAAAGGGGGGACAACCCTAGCCAAAAGAGAGATTCAGTACTTC
CASSIKGGTTLAKREIQYF
>TRBD1|TRBV30|-|TRBJ1-5
TGTGCCTGGAGCTTTAGGGACAGTTTGTTTAATCAGCCCCAGCATTTT
CAWSFRDSLFNQPQHF
>-|TRBV27|-|TRBJ2-6
TGTGCCAGCAGTTTACGCTCTGGGGCCAACGTCCTGACTTTC
CASSLRSGANVLTF
>-|TRBV30|-|TRBJ2-7
TGTGCCTGGAGTATTGGGGGCGCTTCCTACGAGCAGTACTTC
CAWSIGGASYEQYF
>TRBD2|TRBV23-1|-|TRBJ2-3
TGCGCCAGCAGCCCCACCGGACTAGCGGGGGCAGATACGCAGTATTTT
CASSPTGLAGADTQYF
>TRBD1|TRBV7-6|-|TRBJ2-7
TGTGCCAGCAGCCCAGACAGGGGGGCCTACGAGCAGTACTTC
CASSPDRGAYEQYF
>-|TRBV28|-|TRBJ1-1
TGTGCCAGCAGTTTATGGCAGGATAACACTGAAGCTTTCTTT
CASSLWQDNTEAFF